What follows are 11 T cell receptor beta chains derived from one specimen sequenced in a study of OX40 agonist ivuxolimab in advanced cancers. Clones were sequenced by immunoSEQ multiplex PCR, and TCRdb holds only the in-frame ones, with some missing. This sample has approximately 77,000 clones, with about 90% found just once. The sample was CD4+ or CD8+ T cells sorted from blood, taken in a trial of the OX40 agonist ivuxolimab. The source is an adult with an advanced solid tumor such as melanoma, head and neck, liver or kidney cancer.

This clone was observed a few times. The chain uses TRBV9 and TRBJ1-5; D remains ambiguous. Germline V gene sequence: CDR1 SGDLS, CDR2 YYNGEE. Trimming cost V 2 bases and J 7 bases, with 13 bases left between them. The CDR3 is 14 amino acids. Here the CDR3 reads CASSVGGVGQPQHF. CDR3 nucleotide sequence: TGTGCCAGCAGCGTTGGCGGTGTAGGGCAGCCCCAGCATTTT.

The chain links TRBV5-6 to TRBJ2-1, with TRBD2 identical over 12 bases. V shed 0 bases and J 9 bases; nucleotides not matched to a gene: 7. Germline V gene lookup returns CDR1 SGHDT and CDR2 YYEEEE. The CDR3 sequence is 16 residues long. The CDR3 nucleotides read TGTGCCAGCAGCTTGGCCGCTAGCGGGAGGGTCCCTGAGCAGTTCTTC. Translating it yields CASSLAASGRVPEQFF.

The CDR3 protein is CASKRTSGSYEQYF. The CDR3 DNA is TGTGCCAGCAAGCGGACTAGCGGCTCCTACGAGCAGTACTTC. The genes are TRBV6-6 and TRBJ2-7, with 10 bases matching TRBD2. CDR1 is MNHNY and CDR2 is SVGAGI in the germline V gene (reference sequence). V shed 7 bases, J shed 0 bases, and the junction held 3 bases outside the gene matches. This CDR3 comprises 14 residues.

The chain employs TRBV9 and TRBJ2-1, with 10 bases that match TRBD2. Per germline, CDR1 SGDLS and CDR2 YYNGEE. The ends lost 2 bases at V and 2 bases at J; junction bases unmatched: 1. The CDR3 contains 15 residues. CDR3: CASSVTSGTYNEQFF. The CDR3 coding sequence is TGTGCCAGCAGCGTCACTAGCGGGACCTACAATGAGCAGTTCTTC.

This chain joins TRBV7-2 and TRBJ1-2; D is possibly TRBD1 (5 bases). The CDR3 is 13 amino acids. Germline V CDR1 and CDR2: SGHTA, FQGNSA. Trimming took 4 bases from V and 6 from J, leaving 12 bases between them. The CDR3 bases are TGTGCCAGCAGCTCGGGACTTGGGAATGGCTACACCTTC. Translated: CASSSGLGNGYTF.

The rearrangement links TRBV18 to TRBJ2-5, with 13 bases lining up with TRBD2. The CDR3 covers 16 residues. Trimming cost V 5 bases and J 4 bases; bases outside gene matches: 7. The germline V gene has CDR1 KGHSH and CDR2 LQKENI. CDR3 coding DNA: TGTGCCAGCTCATCCACCGGGACTAGCGGGACAGAGACCCAGTACTTC. Residues: CASSSTGTSGTETQYF.

The chain links TRBV5-5 to TRBJ1-2, with 8 bases fitting TRBD1. Germline CDR1 and CDR2: SGHKS and YYEKEE (reference sequence). The CDR3 extends over 13 amino acids. V shed 2 bases, J shed 4 bases, and the junction held 1 base outside the gene matches. CDR3 in amino acids: CASSFDRGYGYTF. Written as DNA, the CDR3 is TGTGCCAGCAGCTTTGACAGGGGCTATGGCTACACCTTC.

In regard to this clone: Given a much more abundant clone one base away, this may be a read error. Other nucleotide sequences from this sample produce the same CDR3. The chain combines TRBV19 with TRBJ1-2; no firm D call. In germline, CDR1 is LNHDA, CDR2 SQIVND (reference sequence). The CDR3 has 14 residues. CDR3 amino acids: CASRRTGENYGYTF. Here the CDR3 DNA reads TGTGCCAGTAGACGGACCGGAGAAAACTATGGCTACACCTTT.

The chain has TRBV5-1 and TRBJ2-2; TRBD2 aligns across 12 bases. The CDR3 spans 17 residues. After removal of 4 bases from V and 0 bases from J, the junction contained 4 bases not matched to a gene. Germline V gives CDR1 SGHRS, CDR2 YFSETQ. CDR3 DNA sequence: TGCGCCAGCAGCCTAAGGACTAGCGGGGCGAACACCGGGGAGCTGTTTTTT. Residues: CASSLRTSGANTGELFF. The full variable domain, with the rest looked up from reference TRBV5-1 and TRBJ2-2, is KAGVTQTPRYLIKTRGQQVTLSCSPISGHRSVSWYQQTPGQGLQFLFEYFSETQRNKGNFPGRFSGRQFSNSRSEMNVSTLELGDSALYLCASSLRTSGANTGELFFGEGSRLTVL.

The genes are TRBV11-2 and TRBJ2-7, with a weak D call TRBD1 (6 bases). CDR3 length equals 15 residues. Trimming removed 2 bases from V and 1 base from J, with 12 bases in between. Germline CDR1 SGHAT, CDR2 FQNNGV. The CDR3 DNA reads TGTGCCAGCAGCTTACATCCCAGGGGTTCCTACGAGCAGTACTTC. This sequence encodes CASSLHPRGSYEQYF.

The chain joins TRBV30 to TRBJ2-5; 8 bases agree with TRBD1. This CDR3 region has 12 residues. Germline-derived CDR1 and CDR2 are GTSNPN and SVGIG (reference sequence). V shed 5 bases, J shed 3 bases, and the junction held 2 bases outside the gene matches. CDR3 protein: CAWDRGEETQYF. The CDR3 DNA follows: TGTGCCTGGGACAGGGGTGAAGAGACCCAGTACTTC.